The sequence of this TCR beta chain was determined in a study of blood T cells in healthy people across ages. Study outcomes and limitations: More naive CD4+ cells and higher diversity marked long-lived donors relative to aged donors. Roughly linearly, TCR beta diversity per million T cells fell as age increased.

Remarks on this clonotype: Its antigen is undetermined.

Sample-barcoded 5' priming and a J-beta primer mix drove a second PCR of about 6 to 11 cycles. TCRdb fed the 5' RACE reads into MiXCR, producing one record per CDR3 protein. This sample has 1.4 million to 1.5 million distinct CDR3 sequences, with approximately 42% found just once. CDR3 size: 16 residues. Germline lookup yields CDR1 MNHEY and CDR2 SVGAGI. The origin of this receptor is a young woman in good health. The V gene is TRBV6-5, the J gene TRBJ2-5, with TRBD2 identical over 13 bases. The DNA end lines up better with TRBJ2-7; the J call may be wrong. Sequences were obtained from blood. This CDR3 is CASSRTSGSLSYEQYF. CDR3 sequence (DNA): TGTGCCAGCAGTCGGACTAGCGGGAGCCTGTCGTACGAGCAGTACTTC.